The 15 T cell receptor beta chains below come from one sample, sequenced in a study of T cell responses to AZD1222 COVID-19 vaccine. Clones were read by immunoSEQ multiplex PCR, and TCRdb kept only the in-frame ones, dropping some. The sample includes roughly 140,000 clones, about nine tenths of them seen just once. This specimen consisted of peripheral blood, obtained on day 0 of AZD1222 vaccination. The receptor source for this set is an adult in good health.

The CDR3 nucleotides read TGTGCCAGCAGCTTAGGGGGCAGTTTCAACACTGAAGCTTTCTTT. Encoded protein: CASSLGGSFNTEAFF. The V and J genes are TRBV7-2 and TRBJ1-1; tentative D call: TRBD1 (5 bases). The CDR3 loop spans 15 amino acids. Germline V lookup: CDR1 SGHTA, CDR2 FQGNSA. Trimming stripped 1 base from V and 2 bases from J, with 11 bases between. Looking up the rest from reference TRBV7-2 and TRBJ1-1 gives the full variable domain: GAGVSQSPSNKVTEKGKDVELRCDPISGHTALYWYRQSLGQGLEFLIYFQGNSAPDKSGLPSDRFSAERTGGSVSTLTIQRTQQEDSAVYLCASSLGGSFNTEAFFGQGTRLTVV.

V and J are TRBV2 and TRBJ1-1; D remains unclear. V lost 4 bases to trimming and J lost 2 bases, with 5 bases between them. The CDR3 is 12 amino acids. Looked up from germline, CDR1 is SNHLY and CDR2 is FYNNEI. The CDR3 region has the DNA TGTGCCAGCAGTGTAGGAAACACTGAAGCTTTCTTT. As protein: CASSVGNTEAFF.

This rearrangement joins TRBV5-6 to TRBJ1-1, with unresolved D. Germline lookup yields CDR1 SGHDT and CDR2 YYEEEE. V lost 4 bases to trimming and J lost 1 base, with 17 bases between them. The CDR3 runs 16 residues. DNA of the CDR3: TGTGCCAGCAGCCGGAGGACGGAAAATAGGAACACTGAAGCTTTCTTT. Residues: CASSRRTENRNTEAFF.

The chain joins TRBV28 to TRBJ2-1, with D tentatively TRBD2 (6 bases). The CDR3 is 16 amino acids. With 10 bases removed from V and 7 bases from J, the gap between germline ends came to 26 bases. Germline V gene data show CDR1 as MDHEN and CDR2 as SYDVKM. The CDR3 nucleotides are TGTGCCACCTCGCCTCGACCGGGACTTGAGGGGAATGAGCAGTTCTTC. Amino acid sequence: CATSPRPGLEGNEQFF.

V and J are TRBV7-9 and TRBJ2-7; D remains ambiguous. The CDR3 has 13 amino acids. The V and J ends lost 1 base and 2 bases respectively, with 6 bases between them. Germline V gene data show CDR1 as SEHNR and CDR2 as FQNEAQ (reference sequence). The CDR3: CASSLGHTYEQYF. The CDR3 nucleotides are TGTGCCAGCAGCTTAGGGCACACCTACGAGCAGTACTTC. Complete variable domain (other parts from reference TRBV7-9 and TRBJ2-7): DTGVSQNPRHKITKRGQNVTFRCDPISEHNRLYWYRQTLGQGPEFLTYFQNEAQLEKSRLLSDRFSAERPKGSFSTLEIQRTEQGDSAMYLCASSLGHTYEQYFGPGTRLTVT.

The chain links TRBV19 to TRBJ1-2, with 7 nucleotides matching TRBD1. The junction had 7 bases not matched to a gene; V was cut back by 4 bases and J by 2 bases. This CDR3 has 15 residues. Per the germline V gene, CDR1 is LNHDA and CDR2 is SQIVND (reference sequence). DNA of the CDR3: TGTGCCAGTAGTAGGGTCGGGACAGAAAACTATGGCTACACCTTC. This codes for CASSRVGTENYGYTF.

The rearrangement links TRBV7-9 to TRBJ2-6; perhaps TRBD1 as D (7 bases). The V gene's germline CDR1 is SEHNR and CDR2 FQNEAQ (reference sequence). The CDR3 spans 17 residues. V was clipped by 4 bases and J by 0 bases, with 13 bases between them. CDR3 amino acids: CASSSRDRLSGANVLTF. CDR3 sequence (DNA): TGTGCCAGCAGCTCGCGGGACAGACTCTCTGGGGCCAACGTCCTGACTTTC.

The rearrangement joins TRBV28 to TRBJ1-1, with D hard to call. The CDR3 is 11 residues long. The V gene's germline CDR1 is MDHEN and CDR2 SYDVKM. V dropped 4 bases and J dropped 8 bases, with 8 bases sitting between them. The DNA for the CDR3 is TGTGCCAGCAGTTACCCAACCGAAGCTTTCTTT. This translates into CASSYPTEAFF.

The chain carries TRBV3-1 (or the pseudogene TRBV3-2) and TRBJ2-1; maybe TRBD1 (6 bases). The V and J ends lost 0 bases and 7 bases respectively, with 13 bases between them. Germline CDR1 LGHDT, CDR2 YNNKEL (reference sequence). The CDR3 has 15 amino acids. CDR3 nucleotide sequence: TGTGCCAGCAGCCAAGACCTAACGAGGGGGAATGAGCAGTTCTTC. As protein: CASSQDLTRGNEQFF.

The CDR3 nucleotides are TGTGCCAGCAGCTTTATGGGCGGGAACACAGATACGCAGTATTTT. It encodes CASSFMGGNTDTQYF. The chain carries TRBV7-9 and TRBJ2-3; D is possibly TRBD2 (6 bases). Trimming shortened V by 3 bases and J by 2 bases, and 12 bases separated the two germline ends. Germline V gene data show CDR1 as SEHNR and CDR2 as FQNEAQ (reference sequence). This CDR3 comprises 15 residues.

The rearrangement links TRBV27 to TRBJ1-2; TRBD1 aligns across 9 bases. Germline values: CDR1 MNHEY, CDR2 SMNVEV (reference sequence). This CDR3 contains 15 residues. J was trimmed by 2 bases and V by 6 bases; bases with no gene match: 7. CDR3 sequence reads: CASRSRDRVNYGYTF. As DNA, the CDR3 is TGTGCCAGCAGGAGTCGGGACAGGGTAAACTATGGCTACACCTTC.

The V and J genes are TRBV14 and TRBJ2-1, with D possibly being TRBD1 or TRBD2 (6 bases each). Germline lookup yields CDR1 SGHDN and CDR2 FVKESK. This CDR3 spans 18 amino acids. Trimming pared 3 bases from V and 2 bases from J, leaving 20 bases between. The CDR3 here is CASSQRGGKGGTYNEQFF. For the CDR3, the DNA is TGTGCCAGCAGCCAGAGAGGGGGGAAAGGGGGAACCTACAATGAGCAGTTCTTC.

CDR3 sequence reads: CASTKSPPAKNIQYF. The CDR3 nucleotides are TGCGCCAGCACGAAGAGTCCCCCAGCCAAAAACATTCAGTACTTC. The chain recombines TRBV10-2 with TRBJ2-4; the D is unclear. The CDR3 totals 15 residues. The ends were cut back, 7 bases at V and 0 bases at J, with 13 bases in the middle. The germline CDR1 and CDR2 sequences are WSHSY and SAAADI.

The chain combines TRBV4-3 with TRBJ2-1, with 10 nucleotides matching TRBD1. The CDR3 totals 17 residues. Germline lookup yields CDR1 LGHNA and CDR2 YSLEER. Germline trimming cut 2 bases from V and 10 bases from J; bases unmatched to any gene: 14. The CDR3 nucleotides read TGCGCCAGCAGCCAAAAATACCGGGACAGGGGCCCCCTGGAGCAGTTCTTC. Translating gives CASSQKYRDRGPLEQFF.

This clone was observed a few times. This rearrangement joins TRBV18 to TRBJ1-1; D perhaps matches TRBD1 (5 bases). CDR3 length: 16 amino acids. The V and J ends lost 3 bases and 4 bases respectively, with 18 bases between them. Germline CDR1 and CDR2: KGHSH and LQKENI. The chain's CDR3 is CASSPVWGLEVTEAFF. Here the CDR3 DNA reads TGTGCCAGCTCACCGGTATGGGGGTTGGAAGTCACTGAAGCTTTCTTT.